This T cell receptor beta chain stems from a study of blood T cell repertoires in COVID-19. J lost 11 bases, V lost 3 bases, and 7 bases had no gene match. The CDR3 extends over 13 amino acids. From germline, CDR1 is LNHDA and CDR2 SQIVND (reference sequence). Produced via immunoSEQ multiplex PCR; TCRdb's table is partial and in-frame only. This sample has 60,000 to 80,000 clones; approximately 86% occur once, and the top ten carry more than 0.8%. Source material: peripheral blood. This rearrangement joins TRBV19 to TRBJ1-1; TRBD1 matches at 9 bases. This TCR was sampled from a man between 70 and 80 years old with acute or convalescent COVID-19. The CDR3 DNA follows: TGTGCCAGTAGTATGAAGGGACAGGGTCGGGCTTTCTTT. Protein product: CASSMKGQGRAFF.